One sample yielded the 19 T cell receptor beta chains listed below, sequenced in a study of blood T cell repertoires in COVID-19. Clones were sequenced by immunoSEQ multiplex PCR, and TCRdb holds only the in-frame ones, with some missing. The repertoire holds 87,000 or so clones, with 90% as singletons. Source material: peripheral blood. These receptors were taken from a man younger than 35 with COVID-19, enrolled during active disease.

V is TRBV6-6 and J is TRBJ2-1; TRBD1 aligns across 8 bases. V was clipped by 6 bases and J by 2 bases; unmatched bases: 6. Looked up from germline, CDR1 is MNHNY and CDR2 is SVGAGI (reference sequence). There are 15 residues in the CDR3. The CDR3 region is CASSTGTGTYNEQFF. In DNA form, the CDR3 reads TGTGCCAGCAGCACCGGGACAGGAACCTACAATGAGCAGTTCTTC.

The rearrangement links TRBV28 to TRBJ1-5; 7 bases line up with TRBD1. The CDR3 runs 16 residues. Germline V gene lookup returns CDR1 MDHEN and CDR2 SYDVKM. V dropped 5 bases and J dropped 7; count of bases not matched to a gene: 14. The CDR3: CASSPTQGGLGQPQHF. CDR3 coding DNA: TGTGCCAGCAGTCCAACCCAAGGGGGCCTCGGACAGCCCCAGCATTTT.

CDR3 sequence: CASSQAPETQYF. DNA for the CDR3: TGTGCCAGTAGCCAGGCCCCAGAGACCCAGTACTTC. The V call is TRBV19, the J call TRBJ2-5; D unclear. Germline CDR1 is LNHDA and CDR2 is SQIVND (reference sequence). The CDR3 is 12 residues long. Trimming stripped 6 bases from V and 4 bases from J, with 9 bases between. The entire variable domain, with the rest obtained from reference TRBV19 and TRBJ2-5, is as follows: DGGITQSPKYLFRKEGQNVTLSCEQNLNHDAMYWYRQDPGQGLRLIYYSQIVNDFQKGDIAEGYSVSREKKESFPLTVTSAQKNPTAFYLCASSQAPETQYFGPGTRLLVL.

Here the CDR3 reads CASSLPGGTEAFF. CDR3 nucleotide sequence: TGTGCCAGCAGTTTACCGGGGGGCACTGAAGCTTTCTTT. The chain links TRBV27 to TRBJ1-1; D is perhaps TRBD1 (5 bases). The CDR3 covers 13 residues. CDR1 is MNHEY and CDR2 is SMNVEV in the germline V gene (reference sequence). The V and J ends lost 2 bases and 4 bases respectively, with 8 bases between them.

This sequence joins TRBV29-1 and TRBJ1-5, with D possibly being TRBD1 (5 bases). The ends were cut back, 4 bases at V and 2 bases at J, with 9 bases in the middle. Per germline, CDR1 SQVTM and CDR2 ANQGSEA. CDR3 length: 13 amino acids. Here the CDR3 DNA reads TGCAGCGTTGGCGCAGGGCGCAATCAGCCCCAGCATTTT. It codes for CSVGAGRNQPQHF.

The chain couples TRBV2 to TRBJ2-2, with 7 bases fitting TRBD2. Germline V gene data show CDR1 as SNHLY and CDR2 as FYNNEI. V was clipped by 4 bases and J by 4 bases; unmatched bases: 9. This CDR3 spans 16 amino acids. CDR3 sequence reads: CASSVFLAVSTGELFF. The CDR3, as DNA: TGTGCCAGCAGTGTCTTTCTAGCGGTGTCCACCGGGGAGCTGTTTTTT.

The gene calls are TRBV6-2 or TRBV6-3 and TRBJ2-4, with 14 bases fitting TRBD2. Germline V CDR1 and CDR2: MNHEY, SVGEGT. The CDR3 contains 15 residues. V shed 5 bases and J 8 bases; nucleotides not matched to a gene: 5. CDR3 loop: CASSARLAGGDIQYF. The DNA for the CDR3 is TGTGCCAGCAGTGCCCGACTAGCGGGGGGGGACATTCAGTACTTC.

This chain uses TRBV9 with TRBJ1-1; 8 nucleotides agree with TRBD1. Unmatched junction bases numbered 14, after V lost 3 bases and J lost 10 bases. This CDR3 region has 15 residues. Per the germline V gene, CDR1 is SGDLS and CDR2 is YYNGEE. The CDR3 spells CASSDSGQGVSRAFF. The CDR3 DNA reads as TGTGCCAGCAGCGATAGCGGACAGGGCGTTTCGAGAGCTTTCTTT. The whole variable domain, filled in from reference TRBV9 and TRBJ1-1, reads DSGVTQTPKHLITATGQRVTLRCSPRSGDLSVYWYQQSLDQGLQFLIQYYNGEERAKGNILERFSAQQFPDLHSELNLSSLELGDSALYFCASSDSGQGVSRAFFGQGTRLTVV.

J is TRBJ1-6 and V is TRBV6-5; D gene uncertain. The germline CDR1 and CDR2 sequences are MNHEY and SVGAGI. The CDR3 length is 16 residues. V was cut by 3 bases and J by 6 bases, with 15 bases left in between. DNA for the CDR3: TGTGCCAGCAGTTATCTGTCTCCGGTTATTAATTCACCCCTCCACTTT. Its protein product is CASSYLSPVINSPLHF.

V and J are TRBV10-2 and TRBJ2-1; D not certain. CDR1 and CDR2 from the germline V gene are WSHSY and SAAADI. V gave up 0 bases and J gave up 0 bases, with 9 bases separating them. The CDR3 length is 16 residues. CDR3 amino acids: CASSESLGLSYNEQFF. The CDR3 DNA reads as TGCGCCAGCAGTGAGTCTCTAGGCCTCTCCTACAATGAGCAGTTCTTC.

This chain uses TRBV6-5 with TRBJ2-3; TRBD2 aligns across 10 bases. Looked up from germline, CDR1 is MNHEY and CDR2 is SVGAGI. The CDR3 totals 15 residues. Trimming cost V 6 bases and J 5 bases; bases outside gene matches: 8. The CDR3 DNA sequence: TGTGCCAGCAGATGGTCTAGCGGGGGCGGAGATACGCAGTATTTT. Translation: CASRWSSGGGDTQYF.

The chain combines TRBV7-3 with TRBJ2-1; 7 nucleotides align to TRBD1. This CDR3 region has 16 residues. Germline assignment: CDR1 SGHTA and CDR2 FQGTGA. The J segment lost 0 bases and the V segment lost 7 bases, leaving 9 bases of the junction unmatched. CDR3 coding DNA: TGTGCCAGCAACCCGAACGCAGGGGGCTCCTACAATGAGCAGTTCTTC. As protein: CASNPNAGGSYNEQFF.

The rearrangement joins TRBV10-3 to TRBJ2-7, with 9 bases aligning to TRBD2. Per germline, CDR1 ENHRY and CDR2 SYGVKD. Germline trimming cut 3 bases from V and 6 bases from J; bases unmatched to any gene: 12. The CDR3 runs to 16 residues. The CDR3 protein is CAISDRGLASLAEQYF. CDR3 DNA: TGTGCCATCAGTGACAGGGGACTAGCTTCATTGGCCGAGCAGTACTTC.

The chain employs TRBV6-5 and TRBJ1-2; D might be TRBD1 (5 bases). Trimming cost V 0 bases and J 3 bases, with 14 bases left between them. CDR1 is MNHEY and CDR2 is SVGAGI in the germline V gene. The length of the CDR3 is 16 residues. CDR3 loop: CASSYSMGGRDYGYTF. CDR3 coding DNA: TGTGCCAGCAGTTACTCAATGGGGGGAAGAGACTATGGCTACACCTTC.

The rearrangement uses TRBV6-5 and TRBJ1-6; 9 bases are a match to TRBD1. The CDR3 runs to 13 residues. The V segment lost 6 bases and the J segment 14 bases; nucleotides outside the gene matches: 8. Germline-derived CDR1 and CDR2 are MNHEY and SVGAGI. For the CDR3, the DNA is TGTGCCAGCAGCGGGACAGGGACAGTCACCCTCCACTTT. It translates to CASSGTGTVTLHF.

The chain recombines TRBV5-1 with TRBJ2-1, with D uncertain. V dropped 4 bases and J dropped 8 bases, with 10 bases sitting between them. This CDR3 is 12 amino acids long. The germline V gene encodes CDR1 SGHRS and CDR2 YFSETQ. CDR3 protein: CASSEVIDEQFF. The CDR3 nucleotides read TGCGCCAGCAGCGAGGTCATCGATGAGCAGTTCTTC.

The chain combines TRBV27 with TRBJ2-1; D is uncertain. V shed 5 bases and J shed 1 base, with 6 bases lying between them. The germline V gene has CDR1 MNHEY and CDR2 SMNVEV (reference sequence). The CDR3 totals 13 residues. The CDR3 sequence: CASSPVSYNEQFF. The CDR3 DNA sequence: TGTGCCAGCAGTCCAGTATCCTACAATGAGCAGTTCTTC.

CDR3 coding DNA: TGTGCCAGCAGCTTTACCGGGACAGGGTTGAACACTGAAGCTTTCTTT. Amino acid sequence: CASSFTGTGLNTEAFF. The V call is TRBV5-5, the J call TRBJ1-1; 9 bases are a match to TRBD1. This CDR3 spans 16 amino acids. The germline V gene encodes CDR1 SGHKS and CDR2 YYEKEE (reference sequence). The V gene end was trimmed by 2 bases and the J gene end by 0 bases; junction bases not matched to a gene: 5. Variable domain in full (rest from reference TRBV5-5 and TRBJ1-1): DAGVTQSPTHLIKTRGQQVTLRCSPISGHKSVSWYQQVLGQGPQFIFQYYEKEERGRGNFPDRFSARQFPNYSSELNVNALLLGDSALYLCASSFTGTGLNTEAFFGQGTRLTVV.

The V call is TRBV5-6, the J call TRBJ1-3; 7 bases are shared with TRBD1. Trimming cost V 2 bases and J 0 bases; bases outside gene matches: 8. This CDR3 comprises 17 residues. Germline-derived CDR1 and CDR2 are SGHDT and YYEEEE. CDR3 in amino acids: CASSLRGQTSSGNTIYF. DNA of the CDR3: TGTGCCAGCAGCTTAAGGGGACAGACGAGCTCTGGAAACACCATATATTTT.